This T cell receptor (beta chain) is from a study of T cells in localized non-small cell lung cancer. The repertoire was sequenced with immunoSEQ multiplex PCR; TCRdb's copy has only in-frame clones and lacks some. The repertoire holds around 35,000 clones, about 83% seen once, with 7% to 7.5% in the top ten. This clone was detected once. Its antigen is unknown. The germline V and J ends were trimmed by 6 bases and 0 bases, with 13 bases remaining between them. Looked up from germline, CDR1 is SNHLY and CDR2 is FYNNEI. This CDR3 spans 15 amino acids. Broader study findings: A median of around 58 clones ranked among the top 100 in tumor appeared in adjacent lung. Only one tumor region went through sequencing, so heterogeneity may still be there. There was higher T cell clonality in uninvolved adjacent lung than in tumor, and it was highest there. Higher blood T cell density went with longer overall survival.

This chain links TRBV2 with TRBJ2-3; tentatively, D is TRBD1 or TRBD2 (5 bases each). Sample: peripheral blood, taken before any cancer treatment. This clonotype was sampled from a woman aged 35 to 69 with stage I lung adenocarcinoma. CDR3: CASRTGTLSTDTQYF. The CDR3 DNA sequence: TGTGCCAGCAGAACCGGGACCCTTAGCACAGATACGCAGTATTTT.